This T cell receptor (beta chain) originates from a study of Graves' ophthalmopathy and Graves' hyperthyroidism. On the study more broadly: Peripheral blood sampling occurred at initial diagnosis, before any treatment.

Amplification targeted the TCR beta CDR3 regions, with RNA transcripts as the source material. First-round RT-PCR relied on HTBI primers, and a second-round multiplex PCR came next. TCRdb processed the multiplex PCR reads anew with MiXCR; each CDR3 protein has one entry. The sample carries approximately 160,000 distinct CDR3 sequences, more than 30% recorded once. The study, taken as a whole, reports: Blood samples also showed most expanded thyroid clonotypes exceeding 0.001 frequency.

PBMCs came from more than 8 ml of fresh peripheral blood. Many counts were recorded for this clonotype. Its antigen is not identified. The CDR3 is 12 residues long. V was pared by 3 bases and J by 4 bases, with 6 bases between. This receptor was taken from a woman aged 40 to 55 with Graves' ophthalmopathy. This chain uses TRBV12-3 or TRBV12-4 with TRBJ1-1; D is undetermined. The sample consisted of peripheral blood. The CDR3 region is CASSFRVTEAFF. The CDR3 DNA follows: TGTGCCAGCAGTTTCCGGGTCACTGAAGCTTTCTTT.